This T cell receptor (beta chain) was found in a study of T-cell reconstitution after alpha-beta-depleted transplantation in children. The table lists this clonotype with a few counts. From germline, CDR1 is GTSNPN and CDR2 SVGIG (reference sequence). This CDR3 contains 16 residues. J gave up 5 bases and V 3 bases, and 7 bases lay outside the gene matches. Unique molecular identifiers featured in how the TCRbeta library was prepared. MiXCR was run by TCRdb on the PCR reads, yielding one entry per CDR3 protein. The sample carries about 610,000 distinct CDR3 sequences, 10% to 13% recorded once. The starting material was PBMCs from the stem cell graft donor, obtained from the stem cell graft. This clonotype originated in a human donor who donated a stem cell graft to a child with acute myeloid leukemia. The chain couples TRBV30 to TRBJ2-7; 16 bases match TRBD2. The CDR3 bases are TGTGCCTGGAGCGCCGGGACTAGCGGGAGGGGCCACGAGCAGTACTTC. Amino acid sequence: CAWSAGTSGRGHEQYF. The full variable domain, with the rest looked up from reference TRBV30 and TRBJ2-7, is SQTIHQWPATLVQPVGSPLSLECTVEGTSNPNLYWYRQAAGRGLQLLFYSVGIGQISSEVPQNLSASRPQDRQFILSSKKLLLSDSGFYLCAWSAGTSGRGHEQYFGPGTRLTVT.